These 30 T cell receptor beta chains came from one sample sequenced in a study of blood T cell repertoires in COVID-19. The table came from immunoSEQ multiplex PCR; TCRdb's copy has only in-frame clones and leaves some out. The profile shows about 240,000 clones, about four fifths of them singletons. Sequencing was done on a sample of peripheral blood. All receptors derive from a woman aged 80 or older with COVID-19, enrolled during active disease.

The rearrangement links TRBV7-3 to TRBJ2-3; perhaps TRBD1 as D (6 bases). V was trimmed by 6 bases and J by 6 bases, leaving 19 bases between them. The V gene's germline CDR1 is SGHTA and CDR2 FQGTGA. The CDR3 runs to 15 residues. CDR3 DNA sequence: TGTGCCAGCAGTCAATCAGGGGCCCCGGGGGATACGCAGTATTTT. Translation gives CASSQSGAPGDTQYF.

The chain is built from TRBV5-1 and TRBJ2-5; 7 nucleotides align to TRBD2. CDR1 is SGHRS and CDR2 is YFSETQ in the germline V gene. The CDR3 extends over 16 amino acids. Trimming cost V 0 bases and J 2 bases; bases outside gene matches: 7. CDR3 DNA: TGCGCCAGCAGCTTGGTGGCGGGAGAGGGACAAGAGACCCAGTACTTC. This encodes CASSLVAGEGQETQYF.

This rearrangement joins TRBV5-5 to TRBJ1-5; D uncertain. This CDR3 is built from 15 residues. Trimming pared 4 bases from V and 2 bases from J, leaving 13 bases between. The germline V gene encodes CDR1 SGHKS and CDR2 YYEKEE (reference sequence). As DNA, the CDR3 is TGTGCCAGCAGCCTCGGAGGCACCCGCAATCAGCCCCAGCATTTT. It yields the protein CASSLGGTRNQPQHF.

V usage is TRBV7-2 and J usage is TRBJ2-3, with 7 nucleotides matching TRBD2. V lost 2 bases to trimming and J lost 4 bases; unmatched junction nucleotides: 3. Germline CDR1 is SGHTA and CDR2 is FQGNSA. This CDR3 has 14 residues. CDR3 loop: CASSLLAAADTQYF. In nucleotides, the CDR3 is TGTGCCAGCAGCTTACTAGCGGCTGCAGATACGCAGTATTTT.

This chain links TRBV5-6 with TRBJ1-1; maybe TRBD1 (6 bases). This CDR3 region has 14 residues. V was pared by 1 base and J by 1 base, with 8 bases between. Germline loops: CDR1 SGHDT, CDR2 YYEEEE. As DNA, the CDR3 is TGTGCCAGCAGCTTGCCAGGGGCGAACACTGAAGCTTTCTTT. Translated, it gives CASSLPGANTEAFF.

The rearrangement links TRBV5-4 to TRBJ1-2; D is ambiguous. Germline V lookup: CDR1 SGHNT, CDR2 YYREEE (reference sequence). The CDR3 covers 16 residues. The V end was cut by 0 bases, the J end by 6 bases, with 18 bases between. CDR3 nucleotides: TGTGCCAGCAGCTTGGGGCTGGGGAGAAGTGGAGATGGCTACACCTTC. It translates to CASSLGLGRSGDGYTF.

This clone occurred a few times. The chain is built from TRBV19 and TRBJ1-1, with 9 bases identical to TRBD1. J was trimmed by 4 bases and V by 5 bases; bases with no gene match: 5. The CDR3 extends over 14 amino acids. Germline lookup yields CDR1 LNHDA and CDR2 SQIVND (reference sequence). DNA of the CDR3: TGTGCCAGTAGTCGGACAGGGGAACGCACTGAAGCTTTCTTT. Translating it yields CASSRTGERTEAFF.

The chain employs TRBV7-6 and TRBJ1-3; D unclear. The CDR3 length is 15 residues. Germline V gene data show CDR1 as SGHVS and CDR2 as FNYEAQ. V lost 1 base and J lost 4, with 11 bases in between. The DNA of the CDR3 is TGTGCCAGCAGCTTAGGATCAGGCCCAGGAAACACCATATATTTT. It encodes CASSLGSGPGNTIYF.

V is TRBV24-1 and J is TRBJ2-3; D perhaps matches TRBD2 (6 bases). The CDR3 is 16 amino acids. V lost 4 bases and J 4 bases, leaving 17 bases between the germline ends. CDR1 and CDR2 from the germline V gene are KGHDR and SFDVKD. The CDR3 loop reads CATSDPDGGSADTQYF. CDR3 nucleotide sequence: TGTGCCACCAGTGACCCGGACGGAGGGTCGGCAGATACGCAGTATTTT.

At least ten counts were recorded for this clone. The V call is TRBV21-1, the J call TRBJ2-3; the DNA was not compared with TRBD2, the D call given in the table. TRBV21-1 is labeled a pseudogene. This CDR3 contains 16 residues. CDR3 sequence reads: CASSKVVSGSRDTQYF. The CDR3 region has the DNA TGTGCCAGCAGCAAAGTTGTTAGCGGGAGTCGTGATACGCAGTATTTT.

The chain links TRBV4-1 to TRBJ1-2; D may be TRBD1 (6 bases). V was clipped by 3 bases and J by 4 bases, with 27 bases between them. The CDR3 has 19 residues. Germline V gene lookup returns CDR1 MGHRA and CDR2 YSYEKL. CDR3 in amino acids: CASSHSLSLLDRSSYGYTF. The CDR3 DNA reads TGCGCCAGCAGCCACTCTTTATCCCTTTTGGACAGATCATCCTATGGCTACACCTTC.

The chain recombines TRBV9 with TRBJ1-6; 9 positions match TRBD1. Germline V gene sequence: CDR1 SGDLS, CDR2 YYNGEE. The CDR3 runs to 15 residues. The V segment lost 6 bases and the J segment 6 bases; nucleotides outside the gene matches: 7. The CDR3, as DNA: TGTGCCAGCAATAGACAGGGGGATCGTAATTCACCCCTCCACTTT. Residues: CASNRQGDRNSPLHF.

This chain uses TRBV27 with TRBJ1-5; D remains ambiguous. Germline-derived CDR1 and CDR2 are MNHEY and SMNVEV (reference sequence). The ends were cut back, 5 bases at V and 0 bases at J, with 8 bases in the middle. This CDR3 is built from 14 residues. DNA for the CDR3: TGTGCCAGCAGTCCGGGGTATAGCAATCAGCCCCAGCATTTT. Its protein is CASSPGYSNQPQHF.

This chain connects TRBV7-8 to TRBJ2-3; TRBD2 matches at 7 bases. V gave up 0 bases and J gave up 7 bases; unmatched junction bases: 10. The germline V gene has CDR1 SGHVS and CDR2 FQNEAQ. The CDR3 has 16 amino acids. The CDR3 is CASSLAVWEGPYTQYF. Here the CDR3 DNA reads TGTGCCAGCAGCTTAGCGGTATGGGAGGGTCCATATACGCAGTATTTT. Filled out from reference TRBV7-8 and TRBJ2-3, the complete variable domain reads GAGVSQSPRYKVAKRGQDVALRCDPISGHVSLFWYQQALGQGPEFLTYFQNEAQLDKSGLPSDRFFAERPEGSVSTLKIQRTQQEDSAVYLCASSLAVWEGPYTQYFGPGTRLTVL.

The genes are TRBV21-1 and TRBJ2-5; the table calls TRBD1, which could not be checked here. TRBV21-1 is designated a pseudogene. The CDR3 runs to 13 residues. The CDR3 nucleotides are TGTGCCAGCAGGAAGGGGCAGAAAGAGACCCAGTACTTC. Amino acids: CASRKGQKETQYF.

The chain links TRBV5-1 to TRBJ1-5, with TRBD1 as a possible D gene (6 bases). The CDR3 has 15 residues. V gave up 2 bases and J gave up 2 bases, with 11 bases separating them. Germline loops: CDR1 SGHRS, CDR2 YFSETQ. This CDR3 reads CASSFDGGGNQPQHF. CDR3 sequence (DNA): TGCGCCAGCAGCTTTGATGGGGGCGGCAATCAGCCCCAGCATTTT. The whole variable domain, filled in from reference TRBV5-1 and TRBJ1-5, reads KAGVTQTPRYLIKTRGQQVTLSCSPISGHRSVSWYQQTPGQGLQFLFEYFSETQRNKGNFPGRFSGRQFSNSRSEMNVSTLELGDSALYLCASSFDGGGNQPQHFGDGTRLSIL.

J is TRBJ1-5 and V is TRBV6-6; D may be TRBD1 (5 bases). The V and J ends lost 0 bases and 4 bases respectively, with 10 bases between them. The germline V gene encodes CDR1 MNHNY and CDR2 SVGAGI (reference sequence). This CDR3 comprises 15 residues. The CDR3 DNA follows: TGTGCCAGCAGTTACTCGGAATCAGGGAATCAGCCCCAGCATTTT. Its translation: CASSYSESGNQPQHF.

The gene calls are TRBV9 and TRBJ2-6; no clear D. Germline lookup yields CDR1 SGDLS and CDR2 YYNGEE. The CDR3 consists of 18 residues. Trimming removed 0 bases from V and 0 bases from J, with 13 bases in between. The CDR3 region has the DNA TGTGCCAGCAGCGTAGGAGTCAGACGGAGCTCTGGGGCCAACGTCCTGACTTTC. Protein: CASSVGVRRSSGANVLTF.

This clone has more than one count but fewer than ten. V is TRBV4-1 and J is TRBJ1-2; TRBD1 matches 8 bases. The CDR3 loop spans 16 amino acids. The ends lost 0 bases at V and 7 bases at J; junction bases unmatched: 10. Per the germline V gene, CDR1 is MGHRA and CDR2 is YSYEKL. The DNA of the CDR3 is TGCGCCAGCAGCCAAGAGGGGGTCCAGGGGGCTTCTGGCTACACCTTC. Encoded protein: CASSQEGVQGASGYTF.

The CDR3, as DNA: TGTGCCAGCAGTCGCACCCCAGGGGGCGGATTTTACGAGCAGTACTTC. Its protein is CASSRTPGGGFYEQYF. The chain joins TRBV6-2 or TRBV6-3 to TRBJ2-7; 8 bases fit TRBD1. Trimming removed 5 bases from V and 4 bases from J; junction bases left unmatched: 13. This CDR3 has 16 amino acids. Germline V lookup: CDR1 MNHEY, CDR2 SVGEGT.

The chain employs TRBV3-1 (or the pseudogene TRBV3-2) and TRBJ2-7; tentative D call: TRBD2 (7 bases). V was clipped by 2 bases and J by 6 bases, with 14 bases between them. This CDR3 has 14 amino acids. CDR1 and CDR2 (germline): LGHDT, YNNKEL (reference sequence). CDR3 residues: CASSQRGGVSEQYF. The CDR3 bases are TGTGCCAGCAGCCAAAGAGGGGGGGTGAGCGAGCAGTACTTC.

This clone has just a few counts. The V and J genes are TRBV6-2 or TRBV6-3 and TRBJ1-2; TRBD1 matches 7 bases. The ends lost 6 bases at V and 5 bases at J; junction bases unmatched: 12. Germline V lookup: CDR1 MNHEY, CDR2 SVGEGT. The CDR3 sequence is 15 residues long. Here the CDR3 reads CASSPPGQRRYGYTF. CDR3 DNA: TGTGCCAGCAGCCCTCCGGGACAGAGAAGATATGGCTACACCTTC.

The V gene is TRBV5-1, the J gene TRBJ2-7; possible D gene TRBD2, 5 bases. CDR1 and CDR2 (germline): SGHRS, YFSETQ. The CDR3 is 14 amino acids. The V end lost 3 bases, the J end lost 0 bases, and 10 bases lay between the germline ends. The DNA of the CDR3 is TGCGCCAGCAGCTCCATGGGGAGCTCCTACGAGCAGTACTTC. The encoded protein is CASSSMGSSYEQYF.

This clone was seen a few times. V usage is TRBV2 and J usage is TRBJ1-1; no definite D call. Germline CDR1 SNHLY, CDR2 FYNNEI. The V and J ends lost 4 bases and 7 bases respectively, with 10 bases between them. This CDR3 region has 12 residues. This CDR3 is CASSVETVEAFF. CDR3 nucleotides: TGTGCCAGCAGTGTGGAGACCGTTGAAGCTTTCTTT.

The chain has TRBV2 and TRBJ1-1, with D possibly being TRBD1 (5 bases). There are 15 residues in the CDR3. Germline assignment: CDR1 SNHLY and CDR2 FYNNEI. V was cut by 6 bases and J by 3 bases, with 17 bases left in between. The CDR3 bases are TGTGCCAGCAGAAAAGGGGTCGGGGGGGACACTGAAGCTTTCTTT. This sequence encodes CASRKGVGGDTEAFF.

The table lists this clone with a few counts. CDR3 sequence: CASTPHRDGYTF. The CDR3 bases are TGTGCCAGCACCCCTCACAGGGATGGCTACACCTTC. The chain combines TRBV28 with TRBJ1-2, with D possibly matching TRBD1 (6 bases). The CDR3 has 12 amino acids. CDR1 and CDR2 from the germline V gene are MDHEN and SYDVKM. Trimming removed 7 bases from V and 6 bases from J, with 12 bases in between.

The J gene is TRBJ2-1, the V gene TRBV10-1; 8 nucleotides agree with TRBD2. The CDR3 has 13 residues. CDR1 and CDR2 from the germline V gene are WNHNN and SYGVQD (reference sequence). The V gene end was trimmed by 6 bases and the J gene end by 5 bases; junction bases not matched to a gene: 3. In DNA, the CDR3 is TGCGCCAGCAGCCGCGGGGGGAACAATGAGCAGTTCTTC. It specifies CASSRGGNNEQFF.

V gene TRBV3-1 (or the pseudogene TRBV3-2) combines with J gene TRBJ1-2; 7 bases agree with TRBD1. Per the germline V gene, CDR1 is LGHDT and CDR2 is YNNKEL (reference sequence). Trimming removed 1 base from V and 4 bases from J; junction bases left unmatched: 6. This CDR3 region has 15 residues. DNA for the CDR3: TGTGCCAGCAGCCAAGGGACAGGAGGCTTCTATGGCTACACCTTC. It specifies CASSQGTGGFYGYTF.

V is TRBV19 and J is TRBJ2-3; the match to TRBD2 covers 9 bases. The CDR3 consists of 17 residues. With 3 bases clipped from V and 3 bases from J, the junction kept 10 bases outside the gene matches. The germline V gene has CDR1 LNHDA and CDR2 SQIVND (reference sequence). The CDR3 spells CASSMYPAGGPTDTQYF. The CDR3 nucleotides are TGTGCCAGTAGTATGTACCCCGCGGGAGGGCCGACAGATACGCAGTATTTT.

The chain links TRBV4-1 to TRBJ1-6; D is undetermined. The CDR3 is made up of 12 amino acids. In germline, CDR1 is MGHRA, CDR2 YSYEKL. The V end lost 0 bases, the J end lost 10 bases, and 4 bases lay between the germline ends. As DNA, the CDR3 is TGCGCCAGCAGCCAAGAGAGGTCACCCCTCCACTTT. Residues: CASSQERSPLHF.